The following is a TCR beta chain sequence with its context. The source of the sample is a study of Graves' ophthalmopathy and Graves' hyperthyroidism. Amplifying from RNA transcripts, the study obtained TCR beta CDR3 regions. HTBI primers primed a first-round RT-PCR, and a second-round multiplex PCR followed. TCRdb recomputed calls from the multiplex PCR reads with MiXCR, one row per CDR3 protein. Here the sample spans around 660,000 distinct CDR3 sequences, over 40% being singletons. The V segment lost 8 bases and the J segment 7 bases; nucleotides outside the gene matches: 4. The CDR3 totals 13 residues. Germline CDR1 is WSHSY and CDR2 is SAAADI.

This TCR was recovered from an adult man with Graves' ophthalmopathy. The source material was peripheral blood. The rearrangement uses TRBV10-2 and TRBJ1-6, with 8 bases matching TRBD1. The CDR3 bases are TGCGCCAGCGGGGGACAGGAAAATTCACCCCTCCACTTT. Translating gives CASGGQENSPLHF.